The subject of this entry is one T cell receptor (beta chain). Its specificity is unknown. This sample is part of a study of cytomegalovirus exposure and HLA in healthy donors. Study conclusions and caveats: Presence/absence results assume similar sequencing depth per donor, which may not hold.

V gave up 4 bases and J gave up 4 bases; unmatched junction bases: 12. The length of the CDR3 is 17 residues. The germline CDR1 and CDR2 sequences are SGHAT and FQNNGV. PCR was performed using 60 Vbeta and 13 Jbeta primers. Profiled with immunoSEQ multiplex PCR; TCRdb holds only in-frame clones, not every one. This table holds under 200,000 clones, roughly 85% found once. The material sequenced was PBMCs. The sequence was collected from a woman in her twenties or thirties in good health and CMV-seropositive. The chain carries TRBV11-2 and TRBJ2-3, with 9 bases aligning to TRBD2. CDR3 DNA: TGTGCCAGCAGCTCCAACAGTGGCGGGAGGGCCTCAGATACGCAGTATTTT. It translates to CASSSNSGGRASDTQYF.